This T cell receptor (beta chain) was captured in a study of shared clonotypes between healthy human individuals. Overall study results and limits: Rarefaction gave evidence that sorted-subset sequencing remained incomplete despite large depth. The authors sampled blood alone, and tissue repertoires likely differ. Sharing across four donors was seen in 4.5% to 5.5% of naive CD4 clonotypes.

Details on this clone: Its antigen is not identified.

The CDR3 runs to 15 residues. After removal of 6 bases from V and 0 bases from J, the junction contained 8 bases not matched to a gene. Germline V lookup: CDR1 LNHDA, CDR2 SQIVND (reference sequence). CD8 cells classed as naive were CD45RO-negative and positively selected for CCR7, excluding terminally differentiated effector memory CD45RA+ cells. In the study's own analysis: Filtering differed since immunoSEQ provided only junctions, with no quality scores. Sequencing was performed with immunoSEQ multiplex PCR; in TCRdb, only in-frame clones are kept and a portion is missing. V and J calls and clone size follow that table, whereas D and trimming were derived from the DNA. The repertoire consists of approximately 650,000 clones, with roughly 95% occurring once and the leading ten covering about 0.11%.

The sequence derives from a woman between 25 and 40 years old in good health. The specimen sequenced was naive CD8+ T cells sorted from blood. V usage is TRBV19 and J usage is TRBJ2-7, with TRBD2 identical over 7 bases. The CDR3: CASRPSGLSSYEQYF. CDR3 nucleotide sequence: TGTGCCAGTAGGCCTAGCGGCCTCAGCTCCTACGAGCAGTACTTC. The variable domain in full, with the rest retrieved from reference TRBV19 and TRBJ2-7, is DGGITQSPKYLFRKEGQNVTLSCEQNLNHDAMYWYRQDPGQGLRLIYYSQIVNDFQKGDIAEGYSVSREKKESFPLTVTSAQKNPTAFYLCASRPSGLSSYEQYFGPGTRLTVT.